This TCR beta chain is from a study of blood T cells in healthy people across ages. The authors drew ten milliliters of peripheral blood from each donor. Every sample had a minimum of 6.5 million PBMCs isolated. With a J-beta primer mix and a sample-barcoded 5' primer, a second PCR ran about 7 to 12 cycles. Each CDR3 protein gets one entry after TCRdb re-called the 5' RACE reads with MiXCR. The sample records some 920,000 distinct CDR3 sequences, 45% to 60% being singletons. Trimming took off 7 bases at V and 3 bases at J, with 19 bases between the two ends. The CDR3 has 15 amino acids. Germline V gene data show CDR1 as MDHEN and CDR2 as SYDVKM.

The TCR was taken from a woman in her sixties in good health. The sequenced sample was blood. V is TRBV28 and J is TRBJ2-7, with a possible D match to TRBD1 (6 bases). CDR3 region: CASTRPTGRNYEQYF. The CDR3 DNA follows: TGTGCCAGCACCCGCCCGACAGGACGAAACTACGAGCAGTACTTC.